These T cell receptor beta chains were read from a single sample in a study of T cells in Graves' hyperthyroidism and ophthalmopathy. TCRdb re-called the multiplex PCR reads with MiXCR, one entry per CDR3 protein. The table shows fewer than 450,000 distinct CDR3 sequences, with approximately 18% occurring only once. The specimen was blood. These receptors all come from a woman younger than 45 with Graves' hyperthyroidism that later progressed to Graves' ophthalmopathy. The CDR3 runs from the conserved cysteine through the conserved F or W. Fields, in order: V gene, D gene, J gene, clone size, CDR3 protein, CDR3 DNA. The D gene is left open where the match is weak. The size of a clone is reported for some rows only, either as once, few or many, or as a class for expanded clones.

v_call: TRBV20-1; d_call: -; j_call: TRBJ2-3; clone_size: many; cdr3_aa: CSASGGGNTQYF; cdr3_nt: TGCAGTGCTAGTGGTGGTGGGAATACGCAGTATTTT
v_call: TRBV28; d_call: TRBD1; j_call: TRBJ1-2; clone_size: many; cdr3_aa: CASSQPGGMAYGYTF; cdr3_nt: TGTGCCAGCAGTCAGCCAGGGGGAATGGCCTATGGCTACACCTTC
v_call: TRBV7-3; d_call: TRBD2; j_call: TRBJ2-5; clone_size: -; cdr3_aa: CASSAPGLAGAHQETQYF; cdr3_nt: TGTGCCAGCAGCGCTCCGGGACTAGCGGGTGCGCACCAAGAGACCCAGTACTTC
v_call: TRBV27; d_call: TRBD2; j_call: TRBJ2-1; clone_size: many; cdr3_aa: CASSQGLAGGNEQFF; cdr3_nt: TGTGCCAGCAGCCAAGGACTAGCGGGGGGCAATGAGCAGTTCTTC
v_call: TRBV2; d_call: -; j_call: TRBJ1-1; clone_size: many; cdr3_aa: CATDNLNTEAFF; cdr3_nt: TGTGCCACTGATAATTTGAACACTGAAGCTTTCTTT
v_call: TRBV11-2; d_call: TRBD2; j_call: TRBJ2-1; clone_size: many; cdr3_aa: CASSDGTSGRYNEQFF; cdr3_nt: TGTGCCAGCAGCGATGGGACTAGCGGGAGGTACAATGAGCAGTTCTTC
v_call: TRBV12-3/TRBV12-4; d_call: -; j_call: TRBJ1-1; clone_size: -; cdr3_aa: CASSPTGRRTEAFF; cdr3_nt: TGTGCCAGCAGCCCTACAGGGCGTAGGACTGAAGCTTTCTTT
v_call: TRBV5-1; d_call: -; j_call: TRBJ1-1; clone_size: many; cdr3_aa: CASSLDVGNTEAFF; cdr3_nt: TGCGCCAGCAGCTTGGACGTCGGGAACACTGAAGCTTTCTTT
v_call: TRBV12-3/TRBV12-4; d_call: -; j_call: TRBJ2-3; clone_size: many; cdr3_aa: CASRQFTDTQYF; cdr3_nt: TGTGCCAGCAGACAGTTCACAGATACGCAGTATTTT
v_call: TRBV25-1; d_call: TRBD1; j_call: TRBJ1-4; clone_size: few; cdr3_aa: CASSDIDRGLPNEKLFF; cdr3_nt: TGTGCCAGCAGTGATATCGACAGGGGACTACCTAATGAAAAACTGTTTTTT
v_call: TRBV19; d_call: -; j_call: TRBJ2-2; clone_size: few; cdr3_aa: CAIGQTGELFF; cdr3_nt: TGTGCCATCGGACAAACCGGGGAGCTGTTTTTT
v_call: TRBV14; d_call: TRBD1; j_call: TRBJ2-2; clone_size: many; cdr3_aa: CASSMTQGAYGELFF; cdr3_nt: TGTGCCAGCAGCATGACGCAGGGGGCATACGGGGAGCTGTTTTTT
v_call: TRBV28; d_call: -; j_call: TRBJ1-4; clone_size: many; cdr3_aa: CASSLYNRQAKLFF; cdr3_nt: TGTGCCAGCAGTTTATATAACCGACAGGCTAAACTGTTTTTT
v_call: TRBV20-1; d_call: -; j_call: TRBJ2-7; clone_size: -; cdr3_aa: CSAPHRVGYEQYF; cdr3_nt: TGCAGTGCACCCCACAGGGTAGGGTACGAGCAGTACTTC